The next 29 T cell receptor beta chains were all read from a single sample in a study of molecular identifiers for immune sequencing clone quantification. One entry per CDR3 protein, called by TCRdb with MiXCR from the PCR reads. Counted here are about 510,000 distinct CDR3 sequences, roughly 24% occurring once; the ten biggest clones make up just over 0.75%. What was sequenced was naive CD8+ T cells from blood, with Jurkat cell RNA spiked in. This sample's subset: FACS-sorted CD8+CD4-CCR7+CD45RA+ naive T cells. The receptors derive from a human donor in good health. Some libraries in this study had Jurkat cell RNA spiked in.

This clonotype was picked up a small number of times. The DNA for the CDR3 is TGTGCCAGCAGCTTTGGGTGGACAGGGGAAGTGGAGACCCAGTACTTC. Residues: CASSFGWTGEVETQYF. The chain combines TRBV5-5 with TRBJ2-5; 9 bases line up with TRBD1. Unmatched junction bases numbered 10, after V lost 2 bases and J lost 5 bases. Germline values: CDR1 SGHKS, CDR2 YYEKEE (reference sequence). There are 16 residues in the CDR3.

This clonotype came up a few times. The rearrangement links TRBV27 to TRBJ1-6; a possible D gene is TRBD1 (5 bases). V was shortened by 6 bases and J by 10 bases, with 16 bases between the two germline ends. CDR3 length: 14 residues. Germline values: CDR1 MNHEY, CDR2 SMNVEV (reference sequence). The DNA of the CDR3 is TGTGCCAGCAGCCCCGGGAGGGGTCGGTCACCCCTCCACTTT. It specifies CASSPGRGRSPLHF.

Comment on this clonotype: One base away lies a much larger clone, so this may be a sequencing read error. The rearrangement links TRBV2 to TRBJ1-5, with 9 bases fitting TRBD1. Germline CDR1 reads SNHLY; CDR2 reads FYNNEI. The CDR3 consists of 14 residues. CDR3 bases: TGTGCCTGCAGTGAACGACAGGGGGGACAGCCCCAGCATTTT. It yields the protein CACSERQGGQPQHF. The entire variable domain, with the rest obtained from reference TRBV2 and TRBJ1-5, is as follows: EPEVTQTPSHQVTQMGQEVILRCVPISNHLYFYWYRQILGQKVEFLVSFYNNEISEKSEIFDDQFSVERPDGSNFTLKIRSTKLEDSAMYFCACSERQGGQPQHFGDGTRLSIL.

The chain carries TRBV29-1 and TRBJ2-2; D gene unclear. This CDR3 is 13 amino acids long. The germline V and J ends were trimmed by 2 bases and 7 bases, with 11 bases remaining between them. Germline V gives CDR1 SQVTM, CDR2 ANQGSEA. The DNA for the CDR3 is TGCAGCGTTGAAAAGGCGGCGAACGGGGAGCTGTTTTTT. It encodes CSVEKAANGELFF.

This clonotype occurred many times. J is TRBJ2-3 and V is TRBV6-5, with TRBD2 matching over 7 bases. The CDR3 covers 16 residues. The V gene end was trimmed by 2 bases and the J gene end by 1 base; junction bases not matched to a gene: 6. Germline-derived CDR1 and CDR2 are MNHEY and SVGAGI. The CDR3 spells CASSYGGRVRTDTQYF. CDR3 in DNA: TGTGCCAGCAGTTACGGGGGGAGGGTACGCACAGATACGCAGTATTTT.

The J gene is TRBJ2-2, the V gene TRBV5-6, with D uncertain. Per germline, CDR1 SGHDT and CDR2 YYEEEE. The CDR3 is made up of 13 amino acids. Between the trimmed V and J ends, which lost 2 bases and 6 bases, there was a span of 8 bases. The chain's CDR3 is CASSFGSSGELFF. CDR3 in DNA: TGTGCCAGCAGCTTCGGATCCTCCGGGGAGCTGTTTTTT.

Worth noting for this clonotype: Mismatch with germline at one junction end may stem from a read error. V usage is TRBV29-1 and J usage is TRBJ2-5, with a weak D call TRBD2 (5 bases). The CDR3 extends over 15 amino acids. Germline assignment: CDR1 SQVTM and CDR2 ANQGSEA. Here the CDR3 DNA reads TGCAGCGTTGGGGTCCTAGCCTATATCCAAGAGCCCCAGTACTTC. Its translation is CSVGVLAYIQEPQYF.

Details on this clonotype: A much larger clone lies one base from this, so it may be a read error. The chain joins TRBV2 to TRBJ1-5; D possibly corresponds to TRBD1 (5 bases). The CDR3 loop spans 14 amino acids. V shed 6 bases and J shed 6 bases, with 15 bases lying between them. CDR1 is SNHLY, CDR2 FYNNEI, per germline. This CDR3 reads CASRAGQDAQPQHF. CDR3 coding DNA: TGTGCCAGCAGGGCGGGGCAGGACGCTCAGCCCCAGCATTTT.

This clonotype was observed many times. The chain has TRBV14 and TRBJ2-3, with D possibly TRBD2 on 6 matching bases. V shed 5 bases and J shed 1 base, with 16 bases lying between them. The length of the CDR3 is 16 residues. The germline CDR1 and CDR2 sequences are SGHDN and FVKESK. This CDR3 is CASSTEAGPGTDTQYF. The CDR3 DNA follows: TGTGCCAGCAGCACCGAAGCGGGCCCAGGCACAGATACGCAGTATTTT.

This clonotype was recorded a few times. The V call is TRBV19, the J call TRBJ2-3; D is unclear. This CDR3 comprises 14 residues. Germline V gives CDR1 LNHDA, CDR2 SQIVND (reference sequence). V was cut by 0 bases and J by 1 base, with 5 bases left in between. CDR3 loop: CASSIDGGTDTQYF. In DNA, the CDR3 is TGTGCCAGTAGTATAGATGGAGGCACAGATACGCAGTATTTT.

This clonotype was counted at least ten times. J is TRBJ1-1 and V is TRBV28, with D uncertain. From germline, CDR1 is MDHEN and CDR2 SYDVKM. CDR3 length: 13 amino acids. Trimming shortened V by 6 bases and J by 2 bases, and 10 bases separated the two germline ends. The CDR3 bases are TGTGCCAGCAGCTTTCCGTATAACACTGAAGCTTTCTTT. Encoded protein: CASSFPYNTEAFF. The full variable domain, in which reference TRBV28 and TRBJ1-1 provide the parts outside the CDR3, is DVKVTQSSRYLVKRTGEKVFLECVQDMDHENMFWYRQDPGLGLRLIYFSYDVKMKEKGDIPEGYSVSREKKERFSLILESASTNQTSMYLCASSFPYNTEAFFGQGTRLTVV.

This clonotype occurred a few times. The chain links TRBV27 to TRBJ2-7, with 8 nucleotides matching TRBD1. The CDR3 consists of 15 residues. Unmatched junction bases numbered 8, after V lost 5 bases and J lost 2 bases. The V gene's germline CDR1 is MNHEY and CDR2 SMNVEV (reference sequence). The CDR3 DNA sequence: TGTGCCAGCAGTGTGACAGGGGCGAAAACCTACGAGCAGTACTTC. Amino acids: CASSVTGAKTYEQYF.

This clonotype was seen many times. V gene TRBV6-5 combines with J gene TRBJ2-3; D call uncertain. Germline CDR1 MNHEY, CDR2 SVGAGI. The V gene lost 0 bases and the J gene lost 4 bases, with 8 bases spanning the gap. The CDR3 is 14 residues long. The CDR3 DNA follows: TGTGCCAGCAGTTACTCTTGGGCTGCAGATACGCAGTATTTT. This encodes CASSYSWAADTQYF.

This clonotype was observed a few times. The chain is built from TRBV28 and TRBJ2-1, with 7 bases identical to TRBD2. In germline, CDR1 is MDHEN, CDR2 SYDVKM. CDR3 length: 12 amino acids. The V segment lost 4 bases and the J segment 9 bases; nucleotides outside the gene matches: 3. The CDR3 loop is CASSYGRGEQFF. CDR3 nucleotides: TGTGCCAGCAGTTATGGGAGGGGTGAGCAGTTCTTC.

The V gene is TRBV7-6, the J gene TRBJ2-1, with a weak D call TRBD2 (6 bases). Per germline, CDR1 SGHVS and CDR2 FNYEAQ. V lost 0 bases and J lost 7, with 16 bases in between. This CDR3 spans 16 amino acids. The CDR3 DNA sequence: TGTGCCAGCAGCTTAGCGTTTGCGGGAAGTTTAAATGAGCAGTTCTTC. It specifies CASSLAFAGSLNEQFF.

Ten or more counts support this clonotype. This chain joins TRBV7-2 and TRBJ1-5; D uncertain. V was clipped by 3 bases and J by 0 bases, with 9 bases between them. Germline lookup yields CDR1 SGHTA and CDR2 FQGNSA. The CDR3 has 15 amino acids. The DNA of the CDR3 is TGTGCCAGCAGCTTGAGTTTGGGTAGCAATCAGCCCCAGCATTTT. Translating it yields CASSLSLGSNQPQHF. Full variable domain (rest looked up from reference TRBV7-2 and TRBJ1-5): GAGVSQSPSNKVTEKGKDVELRCDPISGHTALYWYRQSLGQGLEFLIYFQGNSAPDKSGLPSDRFSAERTGGSVSTLTIQRTQQEDSAVYLCASSLSLGSNQPQHFGDGTRLSIL.

The rearrangement joins TRBV19 to TRBJ1-5; weak D call: TRBD1 (5 bases). Trimming shortened V by 7 bases and J by 4 bases, and 17 bases separated the two germline ends. This CDR3 contains 15 residues. CDR1 and CDR2 (germline): LNHDA, SQIVND (reference sequence). In DNA, the CDR3 is TGTGCCAGTAACTGGGGGAGAGCAGGTAATCAGCCCCAGCATTTT. Its protein is CASNWGRAGNQPQHF.

This clonotype was detected many times. The chain joins TRBV30 to TRBJ2-5; no clear D. Germline CDR1 GTSNPN, CDR2 SVGIG (reference sequence). Trimming removed 4 bases from V and 1 base from J, with 7 bases in between. CDR3 size: 12 residues. In DNA, the CDR3 is TGTGCCTGGAACGGTCCCCAAGAGACCCAGTACTTC. It yields the protein CAWNGPQETQYF.

In its sample, this clonotype was seen many times. The V and J genes are TRBV20-1 and TRBJ2-3; perhaps D is TRBD1 or TRBD2 (6 bases each). V was trimmed by 6 bases and J by 0 bases, leaving 16 bases between them. Germline V gene lookup returns CDR1 DFQATT and CDR2 SNEGSKA (reference sequence). The CDR3 loop spans 15 amino acids. The CDR3 sequence is CSAKGGAYSTDTQYF. CDR3 bases: TGCAGTGCCAAGGGGGGCGCCTACAGCACAGATACGCAGTATTTT.

Turning to this clonotype: Its ends do not fully match the called genes, so a read error is possible. The V and J genes are TRBV4-1 and TRBJ2-7; D remains unclear. CDR3 size: 15 residues. Germline V gene sequence: CDR1 MGHRA, CDR2 YSYEKL. As DNA, the CDR3 is TGCGCCAGCAGCCAAGCCTATAGGGTTACCTACGAGCAGTACTTT. Encoded protein: CASSQAYRVTYEQYF.

In this sample, this clonotype turned up many times. The J gene is TRBJ1-2, the V gene TRBV29-1; D is undetermined. V lost 5 bases to trimming and J lost 4 bases, with 14 bases between them. The CDR3 consists of 13 residues. The germline CDR1 and CDR2 sequences are SQVTM and ANQGSEA. The CDR3 bases are TGCAGCGTTCCAGGTCTAGCGTCCTATGGCTACACCTTC. Protein: CSVPGLASYGYTF.

This clonotype has ten or more counts. The chain recombines TRBV6-2 or TRBV6-3 with TRBJ1-5; D is perhaps TRBD1 (5 bases). V lost 7 bases and J 6 bases, leaving 10 bases between the germline ends. The CDR3 is made up of 12 amino acids. The V gene's germline CDR1 is MNHEY and CDR2 SVGEGT. The DNA for the CDR3 is TGTGCCAGCAAAGCAGGGTTTCAGCCCCAGCATTTT. Its translation: CASKAGFQPQHF.

With respect to this clonotype: Possible read error: a much larger clone is one base away. The chain combines TRBV7-9 with TRBJ2-2; 13 bases are shared with TRBD2. Germline V gives CDR1 SEHNR, CDR2 FQNEAQ (reference sequence). The CDR3 sequence is 17 residues long. The CDR3 region has the DNA TGTGCCAGCAGCTTCGGACTAGCGGGAGAGTCTTCCGGGGAGCTGCTTTTT. This translates into CASSFGLAGESSGELLF.

This clonotype showed up many times. The chain recombines TRBV4-1 with TRBJ2-3, with D perhaps given as TRBD1 or TRBD2 (5 bases each). The CDR3 consists of 15 residues. The V end was cut by 1 base, the J end by 4 bases, with 12 bases between. Germline V CDR1 and CDR2: MGHRA, YSYEKL. The CDR3 nucleotides are TGCGCCAGCAGCCAAGGAGGGGCGGGTGCAGATACGCAGTATTTT. Translated: CASSQGGAGADTQYF.

V and J are TRBV7-2 and TRBJ1-3; 8 bases match TRBD1. V lost 1 base to trimming and J lost 2 bases; unmatched junction nucleotides: 4. This CDR3 is 16 amino acids long. Germline V gene sequence: CDR1 SGHTA, CDR2 FQGNSA. The CDR3 DNA reads TGTGCCAGCAGCTTAGATTCGGACAGGGCTGGAAACACCATATATTTT. Its protein product is CASSLDSDRAGNTIYF.

This clonotype was found a few times. The gene calls are TRBV7-8 and TRBJ1-6, with 7 bases that match TRBD1. CDR1 and CDR2 from the germline V gene are SGHVS and FQNEAQ. This CDR3 contains 15 residues. V shed 5 bases and J 7 bases; nucleotides not matched to a gene: 8. CDR3 amino acids: CASSLTGQLNSPLHF. The CDR3 region has the DNA TGTGCCAGCAGCCTCACGGGACAGTTGAATTCACCCCTCCACTTT.

This clonotype was counted ten times or more. The gene calls are TRBV28 and TRBJ1-4; D perhaps matches TRBD1 (5 bases). The CDR3 sequence is 15 residues long. Germline CDR1 reads MDHEN; CDR2 reads SYDVKM. V was pared by 2 bases and J by 4 bases, with 11 bases between. The CDR3 nucleotides are TGTGCCAGCAGTTTAGAAAAGGGGTTTAATGAAAAACTGTTTTTT. The encoded protein is CASSLEKGFNEKLFF.

The sample holds a few counts of this clonotype. J is TRBJ1-5 and V is TRBV4-1, with TRBD1 identical over 9 bases. Germline-derived CDR1 and CDR2 are MGHRA and YSYEKL. The CDR3 length is 16 residues. V lost 0 bases to trimming and J lost 5 bases; unmatched junction nucleotides: 5. CDR3 in DNA: TGCGCCAGCAGCCAAGATGTGGGACAGGGCCATCAGCCCCAGCATTTT. As protein: CASSQDVGQGHQPQHF.

This clonotype has a handful of counts. V usage is TRBV15 and J usage is TRBJ2-5; D uncertain. CDR3 length: 14 residues. V gave up 2 bases and J gave up 0 bases, with 7 bases separating them. Germline CDR1 is LNHNV and CDR2 is YYDKDF (reference sequence). The CDR3 reads CATSRRRYQETQYF. In DNA, the CDR3 is TGTGCCACCAGCAGAAGGCGGTACCAAGAGACCCAGTACTTC.